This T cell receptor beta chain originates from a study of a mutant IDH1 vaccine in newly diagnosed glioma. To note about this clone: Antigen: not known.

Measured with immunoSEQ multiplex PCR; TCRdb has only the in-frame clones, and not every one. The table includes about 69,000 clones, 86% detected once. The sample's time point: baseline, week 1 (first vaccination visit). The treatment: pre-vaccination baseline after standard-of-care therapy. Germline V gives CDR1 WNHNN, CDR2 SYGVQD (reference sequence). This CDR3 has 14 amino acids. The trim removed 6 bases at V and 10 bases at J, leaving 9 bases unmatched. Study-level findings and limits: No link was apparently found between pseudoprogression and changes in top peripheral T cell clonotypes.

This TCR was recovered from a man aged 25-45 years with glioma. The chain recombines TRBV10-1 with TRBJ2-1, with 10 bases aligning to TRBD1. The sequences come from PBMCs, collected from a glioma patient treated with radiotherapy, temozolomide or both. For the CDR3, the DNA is TGCGCCAGCAGCTTCGGGACAGGGGTGGGGGAGCAGTTCTTC. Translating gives CASSFGTGVGEQFF.